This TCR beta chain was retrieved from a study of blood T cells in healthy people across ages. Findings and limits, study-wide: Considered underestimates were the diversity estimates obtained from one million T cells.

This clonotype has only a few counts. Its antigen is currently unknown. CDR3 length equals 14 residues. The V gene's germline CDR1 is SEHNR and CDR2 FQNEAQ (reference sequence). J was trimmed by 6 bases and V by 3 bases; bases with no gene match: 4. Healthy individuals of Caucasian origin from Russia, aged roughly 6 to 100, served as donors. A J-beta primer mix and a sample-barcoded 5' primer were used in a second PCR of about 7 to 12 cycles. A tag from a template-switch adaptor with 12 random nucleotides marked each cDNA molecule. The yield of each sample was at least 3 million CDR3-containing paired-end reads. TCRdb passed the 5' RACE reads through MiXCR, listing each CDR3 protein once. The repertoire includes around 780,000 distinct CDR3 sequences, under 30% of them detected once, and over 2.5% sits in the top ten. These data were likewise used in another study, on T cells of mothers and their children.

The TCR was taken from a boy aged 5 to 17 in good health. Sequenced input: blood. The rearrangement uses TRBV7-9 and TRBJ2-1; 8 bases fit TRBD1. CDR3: CASSFHDRGNEQFF. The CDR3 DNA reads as TGTGCCAGCAGCTTCCATGACAGGGGCAATGAGCAGTTCTTC.